This T cell receptor (beta chain) is from a study of technical replicates of blood from a handful of donors (dated by TCRdb to between 2016 and 2019). A word on this clone: Its recognized antigen is unknown. Base-call qualities are not available, and no considerably larger clone is one nucleotide away.

The method was the immunoSEQ multiplex PCR assay. TCRdb stores this immuneACCESS table with in-frame sequences only. Part of the clones is absent; in the studies checked, under half of the shortfall reflects unresolved V genes, and no reason is known for the rest. Recorded for this sample are fewer than 110,000 clones; 96% of them occurred a single time. The top ten clones comprise roughly 0.21% of the sample. The germline ends are 14 bases apart after V is trimmed by 4 bases and J by 4 bases. The CDR3, from cysteine to phenylalanine, totals 14 residues. The read is trimmed to its CDR3 DNA, 42 bases read in frame from base 1. Per the germline V gene, SGHRS is the CDR1 and YFSETQ is the CDR2.

The material sequenced was T cells isolated from PBMCs. The chain couples TRBV5-1 to TRBJ1-2; confidence is insufficient to name the D gene. The receptor's source is a human donor in good health. The CDR3 region: CASSARIGVYGYTF. The DNA is TGCGCCAGCAGCGCCCGAATCGGGGTCTATGGCTACACCTTC. This CDR3, with the reference TRBV5-1 and TRBJ1-2 proteins standing in past its ends, gives the full variable domain KAGVTQTPRYLIKTRGQQVTLSCSPISGHRSVSWYQQTPGQGLQFLFEYFSETQRNKGNFPGRFSGRQFSNSRSEMNVSTLELGDSALYLCASSARIGVYGYTFGSGTRLTVV.